This is a list of T cell receptor beta chains from one sample in a study of spatial heterogeneity in lung cancer. Using its own MiXCR run on the 5' RACE reads, TCRdb lists one record per CDR3 protein. The data show thousands of distinct CDR3 sequences, 7% to 9% seen once. This sample comprised lung tumor tissue, obtained at surgery. These receptors were obtained from a male donor with early-stage non-small cell lung cancer. Both conserved end residues are part of each CDR3. A D gene is named only where the DNA matches it firmly. Size is stated as once, few, many, or a class for an expanded clone.

v_call	clone_size	cdr3_length	j_call	d_call	cdr3_aa	cdr3_nt
TRBV4-2	few	15	TRBJ2-3	-	CASSQDLRGADTQYF	TGTGCCAGCAGCCAAGATCTCCGGGGTGCAGATACGCAGTATTTT
TRBV6-5	medium-sized	14	TRBJ1-1	TRBD1	CASSYGTGYAEAFF	TGTGCCAGCAGTTACGGGACAGGGTATGCTGAAGCTTTCTTT
TRBV12-3/TRBV12-4	medium-sized	16	TRBJ1-5	-	CASSPAVWASNQPQHF	TGTGCCAGCAGCCCAGCGGTATGGGCTAGCAATCAGCCCCAGCATTTT
TRBV20-1	medium-sized	14	TRBJ1-2	TRBD1	CSAWPGQGEYGYTF	TGCAGTGCCTGGCCCGGACAGGGGGAATATGGCTACACCTTC
TRBV28	many	14	TRBJ2-1	-	CASRGASSYNEQFF	TGTGCCAGCAGAGGGGCAAGCTCCTACAATGAGCAGTTCTTC
TRBV6-2/TRBV6-3	medium-sized	16	TRBJ2-5	-	CASSYPLGDQKETQYF	TGTGCCAGCAGTTACCCGCTAGGGGATCAGAAAGAGACCCAGTACTTC
TRBV3-1	many	23	TRBJ2-1	TRBD2	CASSPGRVVIGTSGRDSYNEQFF	TGTGCCAGCAGCCCTGGGCGAGTGGTAATCGGGACTAGCGGGAGGGACTCCTACAATGAGCAGTTCTTC
TRBV5-1	many	16	TRBJ2-3	TRBD2	CASSLGTSGRTDTQYF	TGCGCCAGCAGCTTAGGGACTAGCGGGAGGACAGATACGCAGTATTTT
TRBV20-1	few	12	TRBJ1-2	-	CSARPGSYGYTF	TGCAGTGCTAGACCCGGGAGCTATGGCTACACCTTC
TRBV7-2	medium-sized	14	TRBJ2-7	-	CASSLTSLSYEQYF	TGTGCCAGCAGCTTAACTAGTTTATCTTACGAGCAGTACTTC